One sample yielded the 31 T cell receptor beta chains listed below, sequenced in a study of T cells in Graves' hyperthyroidism and ophthalmopathy. Template material for amplifying TCR beta CDR3 regions consisted of RNA transcripts. During a first-round RT-PCR of the TCR CDR3, the HTBI primer set was used. Each CDR3 protein is one row after TCRdb ran MiXCR on the multiplex PCR reads. The data contain about 410,000 distinct CDR3 sequences, 14% to 15% of them singletons. The sequencing sample was made of blood. The receptors stem from a man younger than 35 with Graves' ophthalmopathy.

Only a few counts were recorded for this clonotype. The genes are TRBV5-8 and TRBJ2-7, with a possible D match to TRBD2 (6 bases). Germline loops: CDR1 SGHTS, CDR2 YDEGEE. Deletions cut 4 bases from V and 2 bases from J, with 10 bases between. The CDR3 loop spans 13 amino acids. Written as DNA, the CDR3 is TGTGCCAGCAGCCGGGACTGGGCCTACGAGCAGTACTTC. Its protein is CASSRDWAYEQYF.

This clonotype was counted at least ten times. V usage is TRBV11-2 and J usage is TRBJ2-5; D not certain. The CDR3 runs 14 residues. The V gene lost 1 base and the J gene lost 5 bases, with 11 bases spanning the gap. Germline values: CDR1 SGHAT, CDR2 FQNNGV. The CDR3 loop is CASSLVVLGETQYF. For the CDR3, the DNA is TGTGCCAGCAGCTTAGTCGTGTTGGGGGAGACCCAGTACTTC.

Comments on this clonotype: Without the conserved terminal phenylalanine or tryptophan, this CDR3 likely stems from a read error. The V gene is TRBV6-1, the J gene TRBJ2-5, with 7 positions matching TRBD1. The CDR3 sequence is 13 residues long. The V gene end was trimmed by 4 bases and the J gene end by 5 bases; junction bases not matched to a gene: 4. CDR1 and CDR2 (germline): MNHNS, SASEGT. This CDR3 reads CASSGQGIETQYL. The DNA of the CDR3 is TGTGCCAGCAGTGGACAGGGAATTGAGACCCAGTACCTC.

This clonotype was seen repeatedly, ten times or more. This sequence joins TRBV10-3 and TRBJ2-3; possible D gene TRBD1, 6 bases. The length of the CDR3 is 12 residues. Germline V gene sequence: CDR1 ENHRY, CDR2 SYGVKD. Trimming pared 11 bases from V and 0 bases from J, leaving 9 bases between. CDR3 bases: TGTGCCGCACAGGGTAGCACAGATACGCAGTATTTT. The encoded protein is CAAQGSTDTQYF.

This clonotype was detected ten times or more. The chain has TRBV6-1 and TRBJ2-5, with 8 bases aligning to TRBD1. With 1 base clipped from V and 12 bases from J, the junction kept 13 bases outside the gene matches. The CDR3 is 15 amino acids. Germline V gene lookup returns CDR1 MNHNS and CDR2 SASEGT. The CDR3 loop is CASSEVDRVGADEYF. For the CDR3, the DNA is TGTGCCAGCAGTGAAGTGGACAGGGTCGGGGCTGATGAGTACTTC.

There are a few counts of this clonotype. The chain has TRBV9 and TRBJ2-2, with 9 bases lining up with TRBD2. Germline V lookup: CDR1 SGDLS, CDR2 YYNGEE. J was trimmed by 1 base and V by 3 bases; bases with no gene match: 7. The CDR3 is 17 amino acids. DNA of the CDR3: TGTGCCAGCAGCGGTAGTAGCGGGGGAGAGAACACCGGGGAGCTGTTTTTT. Its translation: CASSGSSGGENTGELFF.

This clonotype was detected only a few times. This sequence joins TRBV7-3 and TRBJ2-4; 14 bases line up with TRBD2. Germline V lookup: CDR1 SGHTA, CDR2 FQGTGA. V gave up 1 base and J gave up 5 bases; unmatched junction bases: 10. This CDR3 has 19 amino acids. The CDR3 DNA sequence: TGTGCCAGCAGCTTAAGGCCCGACCGACTAGCGGGAGGGGAAAACATTCAGTACTTC. Protein: CASSLRPDRLAGGENIQYF. The full variable domain, rest sourced from reference TRBV7-3 and TRBJ2-4, is GAGVSQTPSNKVTEKGKYVELRCDPISGHTALYWYRQSLGQGPEFLIYFQGTGAADDSGLPNDRFFAVRPEGSVSTLKIQRTERGDSAVYLCASSLRPDRLAGGENIQYFGAGTRLSVL.

The chain couples TRBV27 to TRBJ1-5, with D possibly matching TRBD1 (5 bases). V lost 3 bases to trimming and J lost 5 bases, with 8 bases between them. CDR1 and CDR2 (germline): MNHEY, SMNVEV (reference sequence). The CDR3 covers 13 residues. CDR3 protein: CASSFGGYQPQHF. For the CDR3, the DNA is TGTGCCAGCAGTTTCGGGGGATATCAGCCCCAGCATTTT.

This clonotype was seen repeatedly, ten times or more. The genes are TRBV3-1 and TRBJ2-7; perhaps TRBD1 as D (5 bases). CDR1 LGHDT and CDR2 YNNKEL come from the germline V gene (reference sequence). V shed 3 bases and J shed 5 bases, with 14 bases lying between them. CDR3 length: 14 residues. Here the CDR3 DNA reads TGTGCCAGCAGCCAGGGGCACGGTCCACACGAGCAGTACTTC. This translates into CASSQGHGPHEQYF.

This clonotype was found many times. The genes are TRBV6-5 and TRBJ2-7; D perhaps matches TRBD1 (6 bases). The germline V gene encodes CDR1 MNHEY and CDR2 SVGAGI. Trimming pared 2 bases from V and 1 base from J, leaving 9 bases between. CDR3 length: 14 residues. The CDR3 nucleotides are TGTGCCAGCAGTTACAAGGACAGATCCTACGAGCAGTACTTC. Its translation: CASSYKDRSYEQYF.

At least ten counts were recorded for this clonotype. This chain joins TRBV28 and TRBJ2-5; 7 bases match TRBD1. The CDR3 is 13 residues long. The trim removed 7 bases at V and 3 bases at J, leaving 5 bases unmatched. The V gene's germline CDR1 is MDHEN and CDR2 SYDVKM. In DNA, the CDR3 is TGTGCCAGCAACAGAGACAGGGAAGAGACCCAGTACTTC. It encodes CASNRDREETQYF.

This chain connects TRBV6-1 to TRBJ1-4, with D possibly matching TRBD1 (6 bases). CDR3 length: 14 residues. The germline V gene has CDR1 MNHNS and CDR2 SASEGT. Trimming took off 7 bases at V and 6 bases at J, with 15 bases between the two ends. The CDR3 DNA reads as TGTGCCAGCACCCTAGGGGGGCACCATGAAAAACTGTTTTTT. It is translated as CASTLGGHHEKLFF.

This chain joins TRBV19 and TRBJ2-7, with D possibly being TRBD2 (7 bases). The CDR3 consists of 13 residues. The V gene's germline CDR1 is LNHDA and CDR2 SQIVND (reference sequence). Deletions cut 6 bases from V and 7 bases from J, with 16 bases between. In DNA form, the CDR3 reads TGTGCCAGTAGGTCAAGGGGGGGGGCGGAGCAGTACTTC. Amino acids: CASRSRGGAEQYF.

This clonotype was detected many times. This chain joins TRBV4-1 and TRBJ2-7; the D gene is possibly TRBD2 (6 bases). CDR3 length: 15 amino acids. The germline gives CDR1 MGHRA, CDR2 YSYEKL. V was pared by 4 bases and J by 6 bases, with 19 bases between. The CDR3: CASSPRAEGPLEQYF. The CDR3 DNA sequence: TGCGCCAGCAGCCCCAGAGCGGAGGGCCCGCTCGAGCAGTACTTC.

This clonotype was observed many times. CDR3: CASSLYGNQPQHF. As DNA, the CDR3 is TGTGCCAGCAGCTTGTATGGTAATCAGCCCCAGCATTTT. V and J are TRBV5-8 and TRBJ1-5; no definite D call. V was cut by 1 base and J by 4 bases, with 6 bases left in between. The germline V gene has CDR1 SGHTS and CDR2 YDEGEE. This CDR3 comprises 13 residues.

With respect to this clonotype: A much bigger clone sits one base away, suggesting this may be a read error. This chain joins TRBV12-3 or TRBV12-4 and TRBJ2-7; no firm D call. The CDR3 runs 12 residues. Between the trimmed V and J ends, which lost 4 bases and 3 bases, there was a span of 7 bases. The CDR3 region is CASSSPDYEQYF. As DNA, the CDR3 is TGTGCCAGCAGTTCCCCGGACTACGAGCAGTACTTC.

This clonotype was counted only a few times. V gene TRBV6-1 combines with J gene TRBJ2-2; a possible D gene is TRBD1 (5 bases). CDR1 is MNHNS and CDR2 is SASEGT in the germline V gene. The CDR3 is made up of 15 amino acids. Trimming shortened V by 5 bases and J by 5 bases, and 15 bases separated the two germline ends. Here the CDR3 DNA reads TGTGCCAGCAGTCCCCAGTCAGGGTTTACCGGGGAGCTGTTTTTT. Translated: CASSPQSGFTGELFF.

This clonotype came up many times. The chain recombines TRBV3-1 with TRBJ1-5, with a possible D match to TRBD1 (5 bases). V lost 0 bases and J 5 bases, leaving 8 bases between the germline ends. Germline V gives CDR1 LGHDT, CDR2 YNNKEL (reference sequence). The length of the CDR3 is 14 residues. As DNA, the CDR3 is TGTGCCAGCAGCCAAGAAGGGGTGCATCAGCCCCAGCATTTT. It specifies CASSQEGVHQPQHF.

V and J are TRBV2 and TRBJ2-5, with TRBD1 matching 12 bases. Germline V gene sequence: CDR1 SNHLY, CDR2 FYNNEI. With V trimmed by 6 bases and J by 6 bases, 5 bases remained unmatched. The CDR3 runs to 14 residues. The CDR3 spells CASSGTGGGQTQYF. DNA of the CDR3: TGTGCCAGCAGCGGGACAGGGGGCGGACAGACCCAGTACTTC.

This clonotype was counted at least ten times. This chain joins TRBV18 and TRBJ1-2; D is unresolved. The CDR3 loop spans 15 amino acids. Germline CDR1 and CDR2: KGHSH and LQKENI. V lost 2 bases, J lost 0 bases, and 10 bases lay in between. The CDR3 DNA follows: TGTGCCAGCTCACCAAGGCAGCTAGCTAACTATGGCTACACCTTC. Translation gives CASSPRQLANYGYTF.

This clonotype was detected only a few times. A much larger clone lies one base from this, so it may be a read error. J is TRBJ2-7 and V is TRBV11-2, with D unresolved. The CDR3 consists of 11 residues. CDR1 is SGHAT, CDR2 FQNNGV, per germline. This CDR3 is CASSRIFERYF. As DNA, the CDR3 is TGTGCCAGCAGCCGGATTTTTGAGCGGTACTTC.

This clonotype was seen a handful of times. V gene TRBV27 combines with J gene TRBJ2-3; D not resolved. Germline CDR1 reads MNHEY; CDR2 reads SMNVEV (reference sequence). This CDR3 contains 16 residues. V lost 4 bases, J lost 4 bases, and 18 bases lay in between. DNA for the CDR3: TGTGCCAGCAGTTCCCGAAGACTGAATGGTCCAGATACGCAGTATTTT. It translates to CASSSRRLNGPDTQYF.

This clonotype was detected many times. V and J are TRBV27 and TRBJ2-3; 7 bases are a match to TRBD1. The germline V gene has CDR1 MNHEY and CDR2 SMNVEV (reference sequence). J was trimmed by 3 bases and V by 6 bases; bases with no gene match: 12. This CDR3 region has 16 residues. DNA for the CDR3: TGTGCCAGCAGAAAAAAGGGGGCGCAGAGAACAGATACGCAGTATTTT. It is translated as CASRKKGAQRTDTQYF.

This clonotype was detected once. V gene TRBV29-1 combines with J gene TRBJ2-3; D might be TRBD2 (5 bases). V was cut by 6 bases and J by 6 bases, with 10 bases left in between. Germline V gives CDR1 SQVTM, CDR2 ANQGSEA. The CDR3 is 11 amino acids. Here the CDR3 DNA reads TGCAGCGTGGGAACGGGGGATACGCAGTATTTT. This gives the protein CSVGTGDTQYF.

This clonotype was recorded many times. J is TRBJ1-1 and V is TRBV10-3, with TRBD1 identical over 9 bases. CDR1 is ENHRY and CDR2 is SYGVKD in the germline V gene. The CDR3 is 14 amino acids. V lost 5 bases, J lost 5 bases, and 6 bases stayed unmatched. CDR3 sequence: CAISTGTGRTEAFF. CDR3 DNA sequence: TGTGCCATCAGTACCGGGACAGGGCGGACTGAAGCTTTCTTT.

This clonotype was seen ten or more times. The chain links TRBV13 to TRBJ2-1; 7 nucleotides agree with TRBD1. The junction had 5 bases not matched to a gene; V was cut back by 4 bases and J by 5 bases. Germline lookup yields CDR1 PRHDT and CDR2 FYEKMQ (reference sequence). The length of the CDR3 is 14 residues. The CDR3 DNA reads as TGTGCCAGCAGCTACCGGACAGGAGACAATGAGCAGTTCTTC. Translating gives CASSYRTGDNEQFF.

The genes are TRBV6-1 and TRBJ2-6; TRBD1 aligns across 10 bases. The germline V gene encodes CDR1 MNHNS and CDR2 SASEGT. The CDR3 sequence is 16 residues long. J gave up 0 bases and V 8 bases, and 4 bases lay outside the gene matches. The CDR3 DNA reads TGTGCCAGCTACAGACAGGGGGCCTCTGGGGCCAACGTCCTGACTTTC. Residues: CASYRQGASGANVLTF.

In this sample, this clonotype turned up many times. The J gene is TRBJ1-3, the V gene TRBV6-1; maybe TRBD1 (5 bases). In germline, CDR1 is MNHNS, CDR2 SASEGT. Trimming took off 5 bases at V and 4 bases at J, with 18 bases between the two ends. The CDR3 totals 16 residues. CDR3 loop: CASSPSAFGAGNTIYF. CDR3 in DNA: TGTGCCAGCAGTCCATCCGCGTTTGGGGCCGGAAACACCATATATTTT.

The J gene is TRBJ2-5, the V gene TRBV4-1, with 8 bases identical to TRBD1. This CDR3 has 17 residues. CDR1 is MGHRA, CDR2 YSYEKL, per germline. V dropped 3 bases and J dropped 5; count of bases not matched to a gene: 14. CDR3 residues: CASSQTLAGQVWETQYF. The DNA for the CDR3 is TGCGCCAGCAGCCAGACGCTCGCGGGACAGGTTTGGGAGACCCAGTACTTC.

V is TRBV29-1 and J is TRBJ2-2, with D perhaps being TRBD1 or TRBD2 (5 bases each). The ends were cut back, 7 bases at V and 0 bases at J, with 18 bases in the middle. CDR1 is SQVTM and CDR2 is ANQGSEA in the germline V gene. This CDR3 region has 16 residues. CDR3 bases: TGCAGCGCCACGGGACCGACGATAACGAACACCGGGGAGCTGTTTTTT. Amino acid sequence: CSATGPTITNTGELFF.

This clonotype has a single count. A junction boundary mismatches the germline segment, possibly from a read error. The chain joins TRBV10-1 to TRBJ1-1; no clear D. This CDR3 is built from 13 residues. Germline CDR1 and CDR2: WNHNN and SYGVQD (reference sequence). The CDR3 loop is CTSSAELNTEAFF. The CDR3 bases are TGCACCAGCAGTGCCGAACTGAACACTGAAGCTTTCTTT.